This T cell receptor beta chain was sequenced in a study of cytomegalovirus exposure and HLA in healthy donors. The PCR used 60 Vbeta and 13 Jbeta primers. The method was immunoSEQ multiplex PCR; TCRdb's version includes in-frame clones alone and lacks a portion of them. The table lists 90,000 to 150,000 clones, nearly 80% of them singletons. The sequence was collected from a woman in her 30s in good health and CMV-seropositive. The sample taken for sequencing was PBMCs.

For the CDR3, the DNA is TGTGCCAGCAGCCGGGGCACCGGGGAGCTGTTTTTT. Translation: CASSRGTGELFF. The chain joins TRBV11-3 to TRBJ2-2, with D possibly being TRBD2 (5 bases). Looked up from germline, CDR1 is SGHNT and CDR2 is YENEEA. V was cut by 5 bases and J by 4 bases, with 5 bases left in between. The CDR3 is 12 residues long.